The 16 T cell receptor beta chains given below trace back to one sample, sequenced in a study of blood T cells in healthy people across ages. Combining a sample-barcoded 5' primer with a J-beta primer mix, a second PCR ran for about 6 to 11 cycles. TCRdb re-called the 5' RACE reads through MiXCR, storing one row per CDR3 protein. The table has over 600,000 distinct CDR3 sequences, about half seen once. The sequenced material came from blood. These receptors originate from a man aged 80 or over in good health.

This rearrangement joins TRBV6-6 to TRBJ2-7; TRBD2 agrees at 7 bases. Germline CDR1 reads MNHNY; CDR2 reads SVGAGI (reference sequence). The CDR3 spans 14 residues. V dropped 2 bases and J dropped 5; count of bases not matched to a gene: 6. The CDR3 nucleotides read TGTGCCAGCAGTTACCCAGCGGGACCGAACGAGCAGTACTTC. Its translation: CASSYPAGPNEQYF.

The DNA for the CDR3 is TGTGCCAGCAGCATAGGACAGACCAGAGGCTACACCTTC. Encoded protein: CASSIGQTRGYTF. The chain employs TRBV6-5 and TRBJ1-2; possibly TRBD1 for D (6 bases). Between the trimmed V and J ends, which lost 6 bases and 8 bases, there was a span of 16 bases. The CDR3 length is 13 residues. Germline values: CDR1 MNHEY, CDR2 SVGAGI.

Points on this clonotype: At one end, the junction sequence differs from germline, possibly due to a read error. The J gene is TRBJ2-3, the V gene TRBV12-3 or TRBV12-4; TRBD2 agrees at 9 bases. This CDR3 is 14 amino acids long. The CDR3: CASSCGGAGDTEYF. In DNA form, the CDR3 reads TGTGCCAGCAGTTGCGGGGGGGCAGGAGATACGGAGTATTTT.

This clonotype was seen more than once but under ten times. The chain carries TRBV7-2 and TRBJ1-5, with a tentative D call TRBD1 (5 bases). CDR1 SGHTA and CDR2 FQGNSA come from the germline V gene. The CDR3 length is 16 residues. Trimming took 2 bases from V and 0 from J, leaving 11 bases between them. CDR3 nucleotides: TGTGCCAGCAGCTTAAAAGGGGCGAATAGCAATCAGCCCCAGCATTTT. Its protein is CASSLKGANSNQPQHF.

This clonotype was detected only a few times. The gene calls are TRBV5-1 and TRBJ2-7, with a weak D call TRBD1 (6 bases). The J call may not be correct, given that the DNA end is closer to TRBJ2-5. CDR1 and CDR2 from the germline V gene are SGHRS and YFSETQ. The CDR3 spans 13 residues. The CDR3 nucleotides are TGCGCCAGCCGCCAGGGGACGGAAGAGACCCAGTACTTC. Its protein product is CASRQGTEETQYF.

Comment on this clonotype: This clone may be a read error of a much larger clone one base away. The chain links TRBV20-1 to TRBJ2-1; D remains ambiguous. TRBJ2-7 matches the DNA end more closely, so the J call is doubtful. CDR1 is DFQATT, CDR2 SNEGSKA, per germline (reference sequence). This CDR3 contains 14 residues. For the CDR3, the DNA is TGCAGTGATAGAGAGAGGACCCGGTACAATGAGCAGTACTTC. Its protein product is CSDRERTRYNEQYF.

This clonotype was observed a handful of times. The V call is TRBV12-3 or TRBV12-4, the J call TRBJ2-4; the D gene is possibly TRBD2 (5 bases). This CDR3 has 19 residues. V dropped 3 bases and J dropped 0 bases, with 21 bases sitting between them. The CDR3 coding sequence is TGTGCCAGCAGTTTTCTCGGGATACTCTCTCTGAAAGCCAAAAACATTCAGTACTTC. It codes for CASSFLGILSLKAKNIQYF.

V is TRBV28 and J is TRBJ1-2, with D maybe TRBD1 (6 bases). CDR3 length: 16 residues. V lost 4 bases to trimming and J lost 3 bases, with 18 bases between them. Germline loops: CDR1 MDHEN, CDR2 SYDVKM. The CDR3 DNA reads as TGTGCCAGCAGTTCCTACTTACGGGGGCTGGACTATGGCTACACCTTC. It translates to CASSSYLRGLDYGYTF.

In its sample, this clonotype was seen once. The chain combines TRBV10-3 with TRBJ1-5; perhaps TRBD1 as D (5 bases). Trimming cost V 1 base and J 9 bases, with 13 bases left between them. The germline V gene encodes CDR1 ENHRY and CDR2 SYGVKD. This CDR3 comprises 14 residues. Written as DNA, the CDR3 is TGTGCCATCAGTGAGTTGGCGGCCCAGGGGCCCCAGCATTTT. It yields the protein CAISELAAQGPQHF.

This clonotype appeared many times. This rearrangement joins TRBV20-1 to TRBJ2-7; D unresolved. This CDR3 is 13 amino acids long. The V end lost 4 bases, the J end lost 6 bases, and 16 bases lay between the germline ends. Germline CDR1 DFQATT, CDR2 SNEGSKA (reference sequence). The CDR3 is CSANPGFASEQYF. CDR3 nucleotides: TGCAGTGCTAATCCGGGTTTCGCCAGCGAGCAGTACTTC.

This clonotype was seen at least ten times. The rearrangement uses TRBV29-1 and TRBJ2-3; a weak D match, TRBD1 (6 bases). Germline V gives CDR1 SQVTM, CDR2 ANQGSEA. This CDR3 is 16 amino acids long. V shed 1 base and J shed 3 bases, with 17 bases lying between them. CDR3 region: CSVEVTTGFGTDTQYF. CDR3 in DNA: TGCAGCGTTGAAGTGACCACAGGGTTTGGTACAGATACGCAGTATTTT.

This clonotype was seen a few times. V usage is TRBV29-1 and J usage is TRBJ2-3, with no clear D. V lost 2 bases to trimming and J lost 1 base, with 16 bases between them. CDR1 and CDR2 (germline): SQVTM, ANQGSEA. The CDR3 loop spans 16 amino acids. This CDR3 is CSVERVATTGTDTQYF. CDR3 nucleotide sequence: TGCAGCGTTGAACGCGTGGCGACAACGGGCACAGATACGCAGTATTTT.

The sample holds one count of this clonotype. The gene calls are TRBV7-8 and TRBJ1-1, with 7 positions matching TRBD1. CDR3 length: 15 residues. Germline V gives CDR1 SGHVS, CDR2 FQNEAQ. The V and J ends lost 5 bases and 3 bases, in that order; junction bases with no gene match: 9. The CDR3: CASSPQTGLDTEAFF. DNA for the CDR3: TGTGCCAGCAGCCCTCAGACAGGGCTAGACACTGAAGCTTTCTTT.

This clonotype turned up a few times. The chain is built from TRBV7-2 and TRBJ2-7; a possible D gene is TRBD2 (6 bases). The CDR3 has 14 residues. Per germline, CDR1 SGHTA and CDR2 FQGNSA. The V and J ends lost 5 bases and 3 bases respectively, with 14 bases between them. The DNA of the CDR3 is TGTGCCAGCAGCCGTAGTGGGAGGTACTACGAGCAGTACTTC. As protein: CASSRSGRYYEQYF.

The chain has TRBV20-1 and TRBJ1-6; D uncertain. Per germline, CDR1 DFQATT and CDR2 SNEGSKA (reference sequence). The CDR3 spans 13 residues. V was clipped by 3 bases and J by 7 bases, with 10 bases between them. The CDR3 region is CSASPGSNSPLHF. The CDR3 DNA is TGCAGTGCTAGCCCGGGGAGCAATTCACCCCTCCACTTT.

As regards this clonotype: The junction and the germline gene differ at one end; a read error may be behind it. V is TRBV20-1 and J is TRBJ2-3, with D unclear. Per germline, CDR1 DFQATT and CDR2 SNEGSKA (reference sequence). The CDR3 extends over 12 amino acids. CDR3 in amino acids: CSAGDRADTQYF. DNA of the CDR3: TGCAGTGCTGGAGATCGTGCAGATACGCAGTATTTT.